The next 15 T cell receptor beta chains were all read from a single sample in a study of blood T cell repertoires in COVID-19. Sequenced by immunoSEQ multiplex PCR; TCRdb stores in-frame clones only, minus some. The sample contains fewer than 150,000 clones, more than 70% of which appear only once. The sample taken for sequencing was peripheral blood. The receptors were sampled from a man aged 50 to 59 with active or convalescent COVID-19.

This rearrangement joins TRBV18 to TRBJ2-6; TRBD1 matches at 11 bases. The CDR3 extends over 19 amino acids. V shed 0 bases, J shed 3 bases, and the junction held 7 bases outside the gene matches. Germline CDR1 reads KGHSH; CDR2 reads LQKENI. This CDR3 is CASSPPSGQGVGGANVLTF. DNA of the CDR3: TGTGCCAGCTCACCACCGTCGGGACAGGGGGTAGGTGGGGCCAACGTCCTGACTTTC.

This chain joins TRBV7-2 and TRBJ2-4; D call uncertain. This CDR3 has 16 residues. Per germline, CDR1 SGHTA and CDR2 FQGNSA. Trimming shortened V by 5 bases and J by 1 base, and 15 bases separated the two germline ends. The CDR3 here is CASSPGGSRAKNIQYF. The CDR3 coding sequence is TGTGCCAGCAGCCCGGGTGGCAGCCGGGCCAAAAACATTCAGTACTTC.

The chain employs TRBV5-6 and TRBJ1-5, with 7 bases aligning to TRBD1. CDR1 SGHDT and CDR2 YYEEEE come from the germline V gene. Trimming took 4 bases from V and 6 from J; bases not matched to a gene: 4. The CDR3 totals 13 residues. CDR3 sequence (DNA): TGTGCCAGCAGCAAGGGGGCCACTCAGCCCCAGCATTTT. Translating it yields CASSKGATQPQHF. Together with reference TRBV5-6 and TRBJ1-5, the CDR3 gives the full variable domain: DAGVTQSPTHLIKTRGQQVTLRCSPKSGHDTVSWYQQALGQGPQFIFQYYEEEERQRGNFPDRFSGHQFPNYSSELNVNALLLGDSALYLCASSKGATQPQHFGDGTRLSIL.

Written as DNA, the CDR3 is TGTGCCAGCAGCTTGATACAGGGGGCGGGAACTGAAGCTTTCTTT. Translated: CASSLIQGAGTEAFF. The rearrangement joins TRBV9 to TRBJ1-1, with 9 bases that match TRBD1. The CDR3 runs 15 residues. Germline V gene sequence: CDR1 SGDLS, CDR2 YYNGEE. Trimming at V came to 4 bases and at J to 5 bases, leaving 9 bases not matched to a gene.

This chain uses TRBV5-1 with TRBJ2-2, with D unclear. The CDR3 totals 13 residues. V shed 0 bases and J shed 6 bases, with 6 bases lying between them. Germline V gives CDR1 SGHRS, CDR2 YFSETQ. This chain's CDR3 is CASSLVQSGELFF. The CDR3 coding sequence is TGCGCCAGCAGCTTGGTCCAGTCCGGGGAGCTGTTTTTT.

The CDR3 protein is CASSPTGTGDSGNTIYF. The CDR3 DNA is TGTGCCAGCTCACCTACCGGGACAGGGGACTCTGGAAACACCATATATTTT. The rearrangement links TRBV18 to TRBJ1-3; TRBD1 aligns across 10 bases. V shed 3 bases, J shed 0 bases, and the junction held 5 bases outside the gene matches. The CDR3 spans 17 residues. The germline gives CDR1 KGHSH, CDR2 LQKENI. Supplemented by reference TRBV18 and TRBJ1-3, the full variable domain reads NAGVMQNPRHLVRRRGQEARLRCSPMKGHSHVYWYRQLPEEGLKFMVYLQKENIIDESGMPKERFSAEFPKEGPSILRIQQVVRGDSAAYFCASSPTGTGDSGNTIYFGEGSWLTVV.

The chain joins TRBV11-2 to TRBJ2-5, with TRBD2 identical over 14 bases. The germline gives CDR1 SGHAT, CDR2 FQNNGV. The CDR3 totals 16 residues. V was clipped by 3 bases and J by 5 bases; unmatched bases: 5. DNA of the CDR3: TGTGCCAGCAGCTTCGGGACTAGCGGGAGCCGGGAGACCCAGTACTTC. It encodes CASSFGTSGSRETQYF.

The CDR3 coding sequence is TGTGCCAGCTATCAACGGACAGGGGGCACCGGGGAGCTGTTTTTT. Translation gives CASYQRTGGTGELFF. The chain has TRBV27 and TRBJ2-2; 10 bases align to TRBD1. After removal of 8 bases from V and 4 bases from J, the junction contained 7 bases not matched to a gene. CDR3 size: 15 residues. The germline CDR1 and CDR2 sequences are MNHEY and SMNVEV (reference sequence).

The CDR3 DNA sequence: TGCGCCAGCAGCCAAGATCCCCGGAGTAGCGGGAGGATGGTAAATGAGCAGTTCTTC. It specifies CASSQDPRSSGRMVNEQFF. This chain links TRBV4-3 with TRBJ2-1; 10 bases are shared with TRBD2. The CDR3 totals 19 residues. The V gene end was trimmed by 0 bases and the J gene end by 7 bases; junction bases not matched to a gene: 15. Germline CDR1 and CDR2: LGHNA and YSLEER.

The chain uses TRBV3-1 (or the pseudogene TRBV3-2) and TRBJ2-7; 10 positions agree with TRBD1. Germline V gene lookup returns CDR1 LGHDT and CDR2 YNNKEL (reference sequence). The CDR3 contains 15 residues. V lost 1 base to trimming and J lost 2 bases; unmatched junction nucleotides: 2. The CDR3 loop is CASSQVGTGAYEQYF. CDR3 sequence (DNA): TGTGCCAGCAGCCAAGTGGGGACAGGGGCCTACGAGCAGTACTTC.

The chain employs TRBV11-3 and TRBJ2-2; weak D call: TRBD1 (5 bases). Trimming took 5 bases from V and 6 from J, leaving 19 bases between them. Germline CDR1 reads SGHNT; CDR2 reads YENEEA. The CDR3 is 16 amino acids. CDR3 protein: CASSPRGQGRAGELFF. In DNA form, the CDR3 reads TGTGCCAGCAGCCCAAGGGGCCAGGGTCGTGCCGGGGAGCTGTTTTTT. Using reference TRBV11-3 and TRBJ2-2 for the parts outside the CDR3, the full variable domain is EAGVVQSPRYKIIEKKQPVAFWCNPISGHNTLYWYLQNLGQGPELLIRYENEEAVDDSQLPKDRFSAERLKGVDSTLKIQPAELGDSAVYLCASSPRGQGRAGELFFGEGSRLTVL.

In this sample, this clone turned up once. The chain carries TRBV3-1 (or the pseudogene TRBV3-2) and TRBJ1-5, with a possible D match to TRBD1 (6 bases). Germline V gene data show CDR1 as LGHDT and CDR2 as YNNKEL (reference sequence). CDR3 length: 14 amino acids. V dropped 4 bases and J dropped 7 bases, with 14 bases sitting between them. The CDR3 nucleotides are TGTGCCAGCAGCCCCCAGGGGCCGGGGCAGCCCCAGCATTTT. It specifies CASSPQGPGQPQHF.

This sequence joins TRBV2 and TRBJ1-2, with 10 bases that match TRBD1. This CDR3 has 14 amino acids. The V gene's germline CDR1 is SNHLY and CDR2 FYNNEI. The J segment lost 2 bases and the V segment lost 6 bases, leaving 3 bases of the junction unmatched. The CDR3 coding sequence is TGTGCCAGCAGGCCGGGACAGGGGAACTATGGCTACACCTTC. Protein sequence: CASRPGQGNYGYTF.

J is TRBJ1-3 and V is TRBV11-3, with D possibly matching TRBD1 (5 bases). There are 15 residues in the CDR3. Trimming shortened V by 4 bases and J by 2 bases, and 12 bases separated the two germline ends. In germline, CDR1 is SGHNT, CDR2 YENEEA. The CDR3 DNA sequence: TGTGCCAGCAGCTCGCAGGGTGGACCTGGAAACACCATATATTTT. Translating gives CASSSQGGPGNTIYF. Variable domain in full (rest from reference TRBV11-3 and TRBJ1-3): EAGVVQSPRYKIIEKKQPVAFWCNPISGHNTLYWYLQNLGQGPELLIRYENEEAVDDSQLPKDRFSAERLKGVDSTLKIQPAELGDSAVYLCASSSQGGPGNTIYFGEGSWLTVV.

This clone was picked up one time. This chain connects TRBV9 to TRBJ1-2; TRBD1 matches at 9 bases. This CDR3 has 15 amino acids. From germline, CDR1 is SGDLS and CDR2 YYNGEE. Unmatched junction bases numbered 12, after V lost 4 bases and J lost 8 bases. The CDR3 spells CASSPSLRDRDGYTF. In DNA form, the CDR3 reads TGTGCCAGCAGCCCGTCATTAAGGGACAGGGACGGCTACACCTTC. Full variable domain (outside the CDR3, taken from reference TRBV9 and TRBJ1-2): DSGVTQTPKHLITATGQRVTLRCSPRSGDLSVYWYQQSLDQGLQFLIQYYNGEERAKGNILERFSAQQFPDLHSELNLSSLELGDSALYFCASSPSLRDRDGYTFGSGTRLTVV.